One T cell receptor beta chain is described in this entry. Uncontrolled infection, other autoimmune disease, pregnancy or lactation led to exclusion. This record belongs to a study of T cells in Graves' hyperthyroidism and ophthalmopathy. Study in general: Peripheral blood was secured at the point of initial diagnosis, before any treatment.

Amplification of TCR beta CDR3 regions was performed using RNA transcripts as template. Researchers ran a first-round RT-PCR on the TCR CDR3 using the HTBI primer set. TCRdb re-called the multiplex PCR reads with MiXCR, one entry per CDR3 protein. The table records hundreds of thousands of distinct CDR3 sequences, approximately 15% of them present only once. In germline, CDR1 is SEHNR, CDR2 FQNEAQ (reference sequence). The V end was cut by 1 base, the J end by 2 bases, with 9 bases between. The CDR3 is 15 residues long. This receptor was obtained from a woman in her 30s with Graves' hyperthyroidism that later progressed to Graves' ophthalmopathy. This chain connects TRBV7-9 to TRBJ1-3; D gene ambiguous. Specimen: blood. The CDR3 protein is CASSLGRHPGNTIYF. The CDR3 DNA sequence: TGTGCCAGCAGCTTAGGGCGCCATCCTGGAAACACCATATATTTT.